This TCR beta chain was identified in a study of T cell changes during pregnancy in multiple sclerosis (dated by TCRdb to the late 2010s). Turning to the overall study: In women with multiple sclerosis, the researchers looked at how the T cell repertoire shifted as pregnancy progressed.

The library was obtained by the immunoSEQ multiplex PCR assay. Sourced from immuneACCESS, this table was stored by TCRdb with only in-frame sequences that have V and J called. A share of the clones is absent; for the studies checked, an unresolved V gene accounts for under half, and the remainder has no known explanation. This sample comprises 33,000 or so clones, around nine tenths of them detected only once. 5.4% of the sample is in the top ten clones. Note on this clone: Its antigen target is currently unknown. No much larger clone exists at a distance of one base, and base qualities are not known.

Spanning cysteine to phenylalanine, the CDR3 consists of 12 amino acids. Only the CDR3 DNA stays, 36 bases, in frame from base 1. Sequences MNHEY (CDR1) and SMNVEV (CDR2) are obtained from the germline V gene (reference sequence). V lost 6 bases and J lost 8 bases; the stretch between them is 11 bases long. This receptor was taken from a female donor in good health, enrolled as a control in a pregnancy study. The V and J genes are TRBV27 and TRBJ2-1, with a weak D call of TRBD2 (5 bases match). The source material was peripheral blood, sampled in the third trimester of pregnancy. The nucleotide sequence reads as follows: TGTGCCAGCAGACATGGACTTCATGAGCAGTTCTTC. This codes for CASRHGLHEQFF.